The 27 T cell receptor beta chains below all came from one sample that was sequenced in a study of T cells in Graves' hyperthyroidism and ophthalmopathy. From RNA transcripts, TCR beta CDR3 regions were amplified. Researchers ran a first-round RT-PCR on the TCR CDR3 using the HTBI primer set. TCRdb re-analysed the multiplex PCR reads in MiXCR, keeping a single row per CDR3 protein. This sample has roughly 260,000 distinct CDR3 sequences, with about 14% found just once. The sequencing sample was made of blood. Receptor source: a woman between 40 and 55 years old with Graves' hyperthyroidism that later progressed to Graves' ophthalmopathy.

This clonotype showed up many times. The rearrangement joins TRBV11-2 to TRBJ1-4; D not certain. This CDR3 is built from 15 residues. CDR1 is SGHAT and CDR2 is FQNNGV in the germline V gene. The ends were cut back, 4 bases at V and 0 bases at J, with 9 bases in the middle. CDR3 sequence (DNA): TGTGCCAGCAGCTCAACCAAACCAACTAATGAAAAACTGTTTTTT. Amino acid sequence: CASSSTKPTNEKLFF.

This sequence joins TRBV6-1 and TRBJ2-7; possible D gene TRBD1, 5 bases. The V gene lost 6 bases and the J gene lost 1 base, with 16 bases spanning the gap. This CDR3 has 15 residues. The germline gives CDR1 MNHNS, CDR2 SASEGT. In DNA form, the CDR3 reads TGTGCCAGCAGACGTGACAGCGATACTTCCTACGAGCAGTACTTC. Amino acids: CASRRDSDTSYEQYF.

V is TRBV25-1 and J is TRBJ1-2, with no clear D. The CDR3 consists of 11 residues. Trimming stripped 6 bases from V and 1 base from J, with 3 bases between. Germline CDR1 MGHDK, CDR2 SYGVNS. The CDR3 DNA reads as TGTGCCAGCAGCCATAACTATGGCTACACCTTC. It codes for CASSHNYGYTF.

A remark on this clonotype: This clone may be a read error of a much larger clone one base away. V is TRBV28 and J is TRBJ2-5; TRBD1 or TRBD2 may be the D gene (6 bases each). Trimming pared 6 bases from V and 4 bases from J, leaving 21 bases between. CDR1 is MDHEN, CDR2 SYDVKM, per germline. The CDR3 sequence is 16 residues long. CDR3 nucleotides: TGTGCCAGCAGCGAAGAGGGGGGTCGGTCCGGAGAGACCCAGTACTTC. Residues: CASSEEGGRSGETQYF.

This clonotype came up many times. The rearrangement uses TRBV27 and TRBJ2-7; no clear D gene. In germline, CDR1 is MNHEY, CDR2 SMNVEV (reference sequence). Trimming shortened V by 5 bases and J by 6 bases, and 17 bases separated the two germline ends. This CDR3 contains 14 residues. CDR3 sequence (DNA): TGTGCCAGCAGTCCGCAAGACCGACCGGGCGAGCAGTACTTC. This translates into CASSPQDRPGEQYF.

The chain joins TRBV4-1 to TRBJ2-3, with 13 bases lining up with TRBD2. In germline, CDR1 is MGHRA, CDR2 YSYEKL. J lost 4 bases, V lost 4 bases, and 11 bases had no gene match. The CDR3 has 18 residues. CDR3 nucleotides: TGCGCCAGCAGCCGCGGACTAGCGGGAGTACTTAGCGCAGATACGCAGTATTTT. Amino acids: CASSRGLAGVLSADTQYF.

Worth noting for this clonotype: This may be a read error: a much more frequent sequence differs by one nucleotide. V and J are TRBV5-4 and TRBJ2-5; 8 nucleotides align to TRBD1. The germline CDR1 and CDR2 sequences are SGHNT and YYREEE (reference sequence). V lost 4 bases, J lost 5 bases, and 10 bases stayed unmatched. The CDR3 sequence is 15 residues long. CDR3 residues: CASSPGQVIGETQYF. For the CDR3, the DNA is TGTGCCAGCAGCCCGGGACAGGTCATCGGGGAGACCCAGTACTTC. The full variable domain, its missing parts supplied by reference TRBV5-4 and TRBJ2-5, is ETGVTQSPTHLIKTRGQQVTLRCSSQSGHNTVSWYQQALGQGPQFIFQYYREEENGRGNFPPRFSGLQFPNYSSELNVNALELDDSALYLCASSPGQVIGETQYFGPGTRLLVL.

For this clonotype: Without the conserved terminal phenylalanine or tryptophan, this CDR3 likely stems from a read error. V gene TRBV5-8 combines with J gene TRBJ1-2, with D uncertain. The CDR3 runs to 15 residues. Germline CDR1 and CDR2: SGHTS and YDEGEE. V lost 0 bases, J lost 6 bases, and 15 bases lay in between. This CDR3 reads CASSLGSDRWDGYTS. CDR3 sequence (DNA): TGTGCCAGCAGCTTGGGGTCAGATCGATGGGATGGCTACACCTCC.

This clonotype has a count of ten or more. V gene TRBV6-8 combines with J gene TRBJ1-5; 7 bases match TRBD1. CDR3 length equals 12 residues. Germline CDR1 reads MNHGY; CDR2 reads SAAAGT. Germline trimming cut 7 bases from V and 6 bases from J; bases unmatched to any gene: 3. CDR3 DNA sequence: TGTGCCAGCAATGACAGGGCTCAGCCCCAGCATTTT. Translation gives CASNDRAQPQHF.

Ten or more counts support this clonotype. The CDR3 loop is CASSLIQGASTGELFF. CDR3 DNA: TGTGCCAGCAGTTTAATTCAGGGGGCCAGCACCGGGGAGCTGTTTTTT. The chain combines TRBV28 with TRBJ2-2; 8 nucleotides line up with TRBD1. Losses at the gene ends were 2 bases for V and 4 bases for J; bases not matched to a gene: 6. CDR3 length: 16 residues. The germline gives CDR1 MDHEN, CDR2 SYDVKM. The complete variable domain, with remaining parts taken from reference TRBV28 and TRBJ2-2, reads DVKVTQSSRYLVKRTGEKVFLECVQDMDHENMFWYRQDPGLGLRLIYFSYDVKMKEKGDIPEGYSVSREKKERFSLILESASTNQTSMYLCASSLIQGASTGELFFGEGSRLTVL.

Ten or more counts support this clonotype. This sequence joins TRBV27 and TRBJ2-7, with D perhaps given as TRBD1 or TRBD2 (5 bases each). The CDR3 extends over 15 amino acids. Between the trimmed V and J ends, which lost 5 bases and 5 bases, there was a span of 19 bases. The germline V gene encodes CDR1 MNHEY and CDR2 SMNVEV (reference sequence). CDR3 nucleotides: TGTGCCAGCAGTCCCTGGGTCGGGGCTTCCCACGAGCAGTACTTC. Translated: CASSPWVGASHEQYF.

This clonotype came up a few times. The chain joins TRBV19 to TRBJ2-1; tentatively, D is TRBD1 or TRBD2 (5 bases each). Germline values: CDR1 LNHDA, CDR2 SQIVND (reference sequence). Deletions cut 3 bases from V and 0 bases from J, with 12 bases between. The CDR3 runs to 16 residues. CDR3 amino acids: CASSIPGDHSYNEQFF. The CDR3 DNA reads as TGTGCCAGTAGTATCCCCGGGGACCACTCCTACAATGAGCAGTTCTTC. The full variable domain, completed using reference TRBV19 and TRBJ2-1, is DGGITQSPKYLFRKEGQNVTLSCEQNLNHDAMYWYRQDPGQGLRLIYYSQIVNDFQKGDIAEGYSVSREKKESFPLTVTSAQKNPTAFYLCASSIPGDHSYNEQFFGPGTRLTVL.

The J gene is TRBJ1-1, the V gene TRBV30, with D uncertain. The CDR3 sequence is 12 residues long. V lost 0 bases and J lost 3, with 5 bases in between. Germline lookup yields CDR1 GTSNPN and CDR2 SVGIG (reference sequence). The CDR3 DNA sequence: TGTGCCTGGAGTGTACAGTACACTGAAGCTTTCTTT. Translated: CAWSVQYTEAFF.

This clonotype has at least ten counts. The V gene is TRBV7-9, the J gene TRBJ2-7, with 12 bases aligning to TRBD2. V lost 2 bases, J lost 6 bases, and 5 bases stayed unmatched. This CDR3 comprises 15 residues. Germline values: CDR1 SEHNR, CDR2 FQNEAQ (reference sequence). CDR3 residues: CASSLTSGRLGEQYF. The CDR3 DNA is TGTGCCAGCAGCTTAACTAGCGGGAGGTTGGGCGAGCAGTACTTC.

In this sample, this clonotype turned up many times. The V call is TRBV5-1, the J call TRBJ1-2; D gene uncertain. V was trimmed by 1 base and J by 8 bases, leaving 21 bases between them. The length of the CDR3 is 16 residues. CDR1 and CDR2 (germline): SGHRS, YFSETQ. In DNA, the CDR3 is TGCGCCAGCAGCTTGCCGGACGTGGTGCTCGGGCGGGGCTACACCTTC. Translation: CASSLPDVVLGRGYTF.

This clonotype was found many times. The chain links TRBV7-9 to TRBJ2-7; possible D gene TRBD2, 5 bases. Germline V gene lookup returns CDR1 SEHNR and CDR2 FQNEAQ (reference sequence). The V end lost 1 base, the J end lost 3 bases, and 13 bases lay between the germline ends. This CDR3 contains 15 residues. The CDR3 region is CASSLEAGDYYEQYF. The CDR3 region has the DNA TGTGCCAGCAGCTTAGAGGCAGGAGACTACTACGAGCAGTACTTC.

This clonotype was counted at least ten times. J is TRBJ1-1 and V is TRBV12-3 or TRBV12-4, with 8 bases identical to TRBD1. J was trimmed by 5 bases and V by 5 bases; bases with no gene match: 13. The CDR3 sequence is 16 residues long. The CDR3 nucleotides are TGTGCCAGCAGTCCCCCCGGACAGGGTTTGATGACTGAAGCTTTCTTT. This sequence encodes CASSPPGQGLMTEAFF.

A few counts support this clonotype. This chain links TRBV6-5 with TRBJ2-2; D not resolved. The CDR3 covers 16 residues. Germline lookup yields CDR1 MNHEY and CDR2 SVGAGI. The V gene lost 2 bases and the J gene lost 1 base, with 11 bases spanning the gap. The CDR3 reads CASSYQRQRNTGELFF. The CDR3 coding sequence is TGTGCCAGCAGTTACCAGAGACAACGGAACACCGGGGAGCTGTTTTTT.

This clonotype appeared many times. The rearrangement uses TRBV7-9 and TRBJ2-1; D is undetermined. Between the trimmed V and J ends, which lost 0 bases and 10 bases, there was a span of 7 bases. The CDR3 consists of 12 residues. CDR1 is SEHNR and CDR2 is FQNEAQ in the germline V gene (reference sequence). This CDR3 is CASSLATVEQFF. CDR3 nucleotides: TGTGCCAGCAGCTTAGCAACGGTCGAGCAGTTCTTC.

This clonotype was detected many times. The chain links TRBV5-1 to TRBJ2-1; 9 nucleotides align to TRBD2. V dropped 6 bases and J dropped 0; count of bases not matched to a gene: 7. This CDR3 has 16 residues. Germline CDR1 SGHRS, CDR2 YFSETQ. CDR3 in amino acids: CASNLGSGSSYNEQFF. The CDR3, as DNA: TGCGCCAGCAACCTGGGTAGCGGGAGCTCCTACAATGAGCAGTTCTTC.

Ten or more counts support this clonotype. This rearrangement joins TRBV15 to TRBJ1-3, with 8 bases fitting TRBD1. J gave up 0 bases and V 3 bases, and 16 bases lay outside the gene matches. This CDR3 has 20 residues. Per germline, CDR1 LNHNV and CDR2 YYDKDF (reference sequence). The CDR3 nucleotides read TGTGCCACCAGCAGGCTCTTTTGGACAGGGACCCAAATCTCTGGAAACACCATATATTTT. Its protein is CATSRLFWTGTQISGNTIYF.

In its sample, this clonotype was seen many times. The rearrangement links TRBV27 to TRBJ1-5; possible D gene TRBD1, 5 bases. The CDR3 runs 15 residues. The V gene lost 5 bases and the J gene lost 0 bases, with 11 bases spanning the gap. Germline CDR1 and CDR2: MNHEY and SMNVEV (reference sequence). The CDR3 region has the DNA TGTGCCAGCAGTCTTCTGGGGGGTAGCAATCAGCCCCAGCATTTT. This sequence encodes CASSLLGGSNQPQHF.

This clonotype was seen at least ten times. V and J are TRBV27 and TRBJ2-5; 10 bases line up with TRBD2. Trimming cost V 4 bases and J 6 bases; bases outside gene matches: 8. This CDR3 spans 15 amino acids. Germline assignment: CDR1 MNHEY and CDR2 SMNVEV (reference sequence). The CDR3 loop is CASSSFEAGGKTQYF. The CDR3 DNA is TGTGCCAGCAGTTCCTTCGAAGCGGGAGGGAAGACCCAGTACTTC.

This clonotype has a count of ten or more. CDR3 sequence reads: CSGPNLDNYGYTF. Here the CDR3 DNA reads TGCAGTGGTCCGAACTTAGATAACTATGGCTACACCTTC. The genes are TRBV20-1 and TRBJ1-2; no firm D call. The CDR3 contains 13 residues. V lost 7 bases and J lost 1, with 13 bases in between. Germline loops: CDR1 DFQATT, CDR2 SNEGSKA (reference sequence).

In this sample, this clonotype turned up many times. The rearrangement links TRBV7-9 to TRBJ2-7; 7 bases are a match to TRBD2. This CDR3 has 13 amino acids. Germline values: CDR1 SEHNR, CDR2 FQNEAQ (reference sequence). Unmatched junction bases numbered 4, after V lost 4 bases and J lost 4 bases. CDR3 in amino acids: CASSSGLVYEQYF. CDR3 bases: TGTGCCAGCAGCTCCGGACTAGTTTACGAGCAGTACTTC.

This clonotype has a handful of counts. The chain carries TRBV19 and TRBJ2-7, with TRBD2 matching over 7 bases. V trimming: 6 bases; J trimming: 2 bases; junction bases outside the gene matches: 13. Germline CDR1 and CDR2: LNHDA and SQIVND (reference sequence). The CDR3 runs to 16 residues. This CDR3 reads CASRIASAGDPYEQYF. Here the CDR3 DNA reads TGTGCCAGTAGAATTGCGTCGGCGGGAGACCCCTACGAGCAGTACTTC.

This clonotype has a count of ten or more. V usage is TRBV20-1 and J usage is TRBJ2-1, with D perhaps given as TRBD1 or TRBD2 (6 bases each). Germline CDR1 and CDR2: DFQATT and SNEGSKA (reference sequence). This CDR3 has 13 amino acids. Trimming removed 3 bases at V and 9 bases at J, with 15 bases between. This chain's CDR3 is CSARDYLQGEQFF. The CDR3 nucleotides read TGCAGTGCTAGGGACTATCTACAGGGTGAGCAGTTCTTC.